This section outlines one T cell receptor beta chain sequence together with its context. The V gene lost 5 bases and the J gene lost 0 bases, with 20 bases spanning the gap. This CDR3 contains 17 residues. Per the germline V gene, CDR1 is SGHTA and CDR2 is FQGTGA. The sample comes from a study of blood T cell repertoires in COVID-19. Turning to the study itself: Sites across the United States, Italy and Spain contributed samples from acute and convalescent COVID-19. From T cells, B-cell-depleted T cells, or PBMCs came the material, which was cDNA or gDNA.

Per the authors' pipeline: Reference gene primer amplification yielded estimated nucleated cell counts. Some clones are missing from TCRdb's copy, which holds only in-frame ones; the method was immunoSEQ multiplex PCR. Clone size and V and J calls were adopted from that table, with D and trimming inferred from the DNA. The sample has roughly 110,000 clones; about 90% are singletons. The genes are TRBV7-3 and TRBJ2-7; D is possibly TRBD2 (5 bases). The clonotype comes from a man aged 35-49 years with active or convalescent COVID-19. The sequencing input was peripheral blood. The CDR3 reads CASSTSLGERGSYEQYF. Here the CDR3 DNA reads TGTGCCAGCAGCACCTCTCTTGGGGAGCGTGGCTCCTACGAGCAGTACTTC. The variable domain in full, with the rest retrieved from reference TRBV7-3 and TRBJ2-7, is GAGVSQTPSNKVTEKGKYVELRCDPISGHTALYWYRQSLGQGPEFLIYFQGTGAADDSGLPNDRFFAVRPEGSVSTLKIQRTERGDSAVYLCASSTSLGERGSYEQYFGPGTRLTVT.